This T cell receptor (beta chain) was recorded in a study of PD-L1 blockade in urothelial cancer. Study outcomes and limitations: Below-median TCR clonality that was measured in pretreatment blood predicted better survival.

The time point: peripheral blood 6 weeks after treatment start. Sample contribution per patient ranged from 1 to 8, covering pretreatment and on-treatment. This clone was counted a single time. The antigen is undetermined. Clones were sequenced by immunoSEQ multiplex PCR, and TCRdb holds only the in-frame ones, with some missing. There are just over 40,000 clones in the sample; 70% to 90% occur only once, and about 2.7% lies in the top ten. The source material was PBMCs, sampled around atezolizumab (anti-PD-L1) treatment. This TCR was recovered from a man between 65 and 85 years old with urothelial cancer.

The CDR3 protein is CASSLAATGVPGNTIYF. CDR3 DNA: TGTGCCAGCAGCTTAGCCGCGACAGGGGTACCTGGAAACACCATATATTTT. The chain links TRBV7-2 to TRBJ1-3; TRBD1 matches at 8 bases. The CDR3 contains 17 residues. V shed 0 bases and J 2 bases; nucleotides not matched to a gene: 6. Germline V CDR1 and CDR2: SGHTA, FQGNSA.